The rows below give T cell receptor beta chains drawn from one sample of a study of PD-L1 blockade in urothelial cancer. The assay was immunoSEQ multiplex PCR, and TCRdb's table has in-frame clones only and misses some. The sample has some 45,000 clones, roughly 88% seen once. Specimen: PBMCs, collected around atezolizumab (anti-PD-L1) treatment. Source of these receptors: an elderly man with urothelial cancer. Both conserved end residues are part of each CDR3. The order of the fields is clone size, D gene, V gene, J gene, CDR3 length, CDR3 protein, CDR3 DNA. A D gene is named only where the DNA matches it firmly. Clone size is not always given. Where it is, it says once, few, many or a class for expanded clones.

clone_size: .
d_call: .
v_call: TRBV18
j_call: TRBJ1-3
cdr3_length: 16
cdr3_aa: CASSPPRTTGGNTIYF
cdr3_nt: TGTGCCAGCTCACCACCGAGGACCACGGGGGGAAACACCATATATTTT

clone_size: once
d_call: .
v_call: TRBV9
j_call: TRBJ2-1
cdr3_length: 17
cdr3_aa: CASSVDELRDSYNEQFF
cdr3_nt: TGTGCCAGCAGCGTAGATGAGTTGCGGGACTCCTACAATGAGCAGTTCTTC

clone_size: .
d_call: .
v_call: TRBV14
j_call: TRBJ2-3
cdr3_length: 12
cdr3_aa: CASSQTKGLMYF
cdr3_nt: TGTGCCAGCAGCCAAACTAAAGGACTTATGTATTTT

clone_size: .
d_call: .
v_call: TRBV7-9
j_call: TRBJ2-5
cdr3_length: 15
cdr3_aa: CASSLAPGFGETQYF
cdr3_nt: TGTGCCAGCAGCTTAGCACCCGGGTTTGGGGAGACCCAGTACTTC

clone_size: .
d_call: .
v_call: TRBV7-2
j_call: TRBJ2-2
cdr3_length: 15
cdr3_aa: CASSLTSSNTGELFF
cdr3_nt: TGTGCCAGCAGCCTCACAAGTTCGAACACCGGGGAGCTGTTTTTT

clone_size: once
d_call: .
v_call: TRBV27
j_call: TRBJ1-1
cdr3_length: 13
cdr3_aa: CASSIRSNTEAFF
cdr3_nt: TGTGCCAGCAGTATCCGGAGTAACACTGAAGCTTTCTTT

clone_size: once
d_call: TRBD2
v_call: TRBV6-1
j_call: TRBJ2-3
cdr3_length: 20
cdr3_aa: CASSGLPGTSGSYGTDTQYF
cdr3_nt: TGTGCCAGCAGTGGATTACCGGGGACTAGCGGGAGTTATGGCACAGATACGCAGTATTTT

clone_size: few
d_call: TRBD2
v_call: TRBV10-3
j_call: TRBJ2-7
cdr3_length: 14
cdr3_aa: CASGTSRSSYEQYF
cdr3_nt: TGTGCCTCCGGGACTAGCCGAAGCTCCTACGAGCAGTACTTC

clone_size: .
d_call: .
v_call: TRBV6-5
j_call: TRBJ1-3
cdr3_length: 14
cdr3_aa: CASRQGFSGNTIYF
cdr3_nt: TGTGCCAGCAGACAGGGTTTCTCTGGAAACACCATATATTTT

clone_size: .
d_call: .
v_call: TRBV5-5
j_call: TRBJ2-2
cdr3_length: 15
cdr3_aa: CASSLEGASTGELFF
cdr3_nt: TGTGCCAGCAGCTTGGAAGGGGCAAGCACCGGGGAGCTGTTTTTT

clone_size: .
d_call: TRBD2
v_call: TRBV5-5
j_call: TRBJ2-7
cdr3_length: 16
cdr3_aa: CASSLVVAGGPYEQYF
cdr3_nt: TGTGCCAGCAGCTTGGTGGTAGCGGGAGGGCCCTACGAGCAGTACTTC

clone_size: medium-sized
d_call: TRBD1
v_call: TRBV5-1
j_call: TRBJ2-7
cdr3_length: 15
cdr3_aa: CASSLGQGDFYEQYF
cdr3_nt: TGCGCCAGCAGCCTCGGACAGGGGGATTTTTACGAGCAGTACTTC

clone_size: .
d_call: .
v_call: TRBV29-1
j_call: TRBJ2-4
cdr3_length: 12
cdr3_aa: CSVEVGGNIQYF
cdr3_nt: TGCAGCGTTGAAGTCGGAGGAAACATTCAGTACTTC

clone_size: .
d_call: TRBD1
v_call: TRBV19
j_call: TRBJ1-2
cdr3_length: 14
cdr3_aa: CASTKDRRLVGYTF
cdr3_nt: TGTGCCAGTACCAAGGACAGGCGATTAGTCGGCTACACCTTC

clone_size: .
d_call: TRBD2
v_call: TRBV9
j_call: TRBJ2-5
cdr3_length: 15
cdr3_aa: CASSAGTSGTETQYF
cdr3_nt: TGTGCCAGCAGCGCCGGGACTAGCGGGACGGAGACCCAGTACTTC

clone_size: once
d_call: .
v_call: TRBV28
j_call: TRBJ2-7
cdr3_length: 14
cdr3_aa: CASSLVQGAYEQYF
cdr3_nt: TGTGCCAGCAGTTTGGTGCAGGGCGCCTACGAGCAGTACTTC

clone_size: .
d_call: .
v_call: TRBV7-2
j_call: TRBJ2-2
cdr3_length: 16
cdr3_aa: CASSLGPVANTGELFF
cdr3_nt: TGTGCCAGCAGCTTAGGTCCGGTAGCGAACACCGGGGAGCTGTTTTTT

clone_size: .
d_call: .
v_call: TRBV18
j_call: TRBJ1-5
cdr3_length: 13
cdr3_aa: CASSPEMSQPQHF
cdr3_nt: TGTGCCAGCTCACCAGAAATGAGTCAGCCCCAGCATTTT

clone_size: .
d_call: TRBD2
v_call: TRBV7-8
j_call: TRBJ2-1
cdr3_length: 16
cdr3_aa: CASSSLLAGGYNEQFF
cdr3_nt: TGTGCCAGCAGCTCGTTACTAGCGGGAGGGTACAATGAGCAGTTCTTC

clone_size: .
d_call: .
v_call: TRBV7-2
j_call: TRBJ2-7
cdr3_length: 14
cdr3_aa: CASSLPGATYEQYF
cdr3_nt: TGTGCCAGCAGCTTACCAGGGGCTACCTACGAGCAGTACTTC

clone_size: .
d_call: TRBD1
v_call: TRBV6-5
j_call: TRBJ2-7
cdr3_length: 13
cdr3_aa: CASSGQGAVEQYF
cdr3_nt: TGTGCCAGCAGTGGACAGGGGGCGGTCGAGCAGTACTTC

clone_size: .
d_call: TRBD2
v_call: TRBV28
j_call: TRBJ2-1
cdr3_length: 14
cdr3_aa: CASSLAGGYNEQFF
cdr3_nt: TGTGCCAGCAGTCTAGCGGGAGGTTACAATGAGCAGTTCTTC

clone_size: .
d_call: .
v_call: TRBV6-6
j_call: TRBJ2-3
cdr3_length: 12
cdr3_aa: CASTSSLDTQYF
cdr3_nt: TGTGCCAGCACCTCAAGCCTAGATACGCAGTATTTT

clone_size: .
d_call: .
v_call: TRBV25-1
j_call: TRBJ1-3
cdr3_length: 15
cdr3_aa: CASSESGGPGNTIYF
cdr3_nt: TGTGCCAGCAGTGAATCGGGGGGACCGGGAAACACCATATATTTT